This record covers a single T cell receptor beta chain. Its antigen remains unidentified. Germline and junction disagree at one end, which may indicate a read error. This specimen includes other DNA sequences encoding the same CDR3. This entry belongs to a study of TIL therapy for anti-PD-1-resistant metastatic lung cancer. In the study overall: Tumors were harvested before any PD-1/PD-L1 blockade. Median tumor mutation burden was under 1.9 mutations per megabase. Overall study findings and caveats: After infusion, TIL clonotypes partly replaced peripheral T cells and declined over months.

This was the immunoSEQ v3 assay. Measured with immunoSEQ multiplex PCR; TCRdb has only the in-frame clones, and not every one. Among roughly 60,000 clones listed, roughly 70% were seen once. Documented time point: pre-treatment sample, taken before nivolumab and TIL therapy. Sequences were derived from blood, sampled at baseline. This TCR came from a person aged 25-79 years with non-small cell lung cancer.

In DNA form, the CDR3 reads TGTGCCAGTAGCTTAGGTTTTCCGCCCCAGCATTTT. This translates into CASSLGFPPQHF. The chain joins TRBV7-2 to TRBJ1-5; D remains unclear. Germline V gives CDR1 SGHTA, CDR2 FQGNSA. CDR3 size: 12 residues.